The following is a TCR beta chain sequence with its context. Survey-level TCR beta sequencing used the immunoSEQ assay. The protocol was immunoSEQ multiplex PCR, while the TCRdb copy is restricted to in-frame clones and leaves out a portion. The table shows approximately 53,000 clones, with 85% to 95% occurring only once. From germline, CDR1 is SGHRS and CDR2 YFSETQ. There are 14 residues in the CDR3. Trimming pared 0 bases from V and 5 bases from J, leaving 11 bases between. The sample consisted of PBMCs. The sequence was collected from a man aged 35 to 55 with rheumatoid arthritis. The chain recombines TRBV5-1 with TRBJ1-2; D is uncertain. CDR3 DNA sequence: TGCGCCAGCAGCTTGGGGGAGGGTGGATATGGCTACACCTTC. It is translated as CASSLGEGGYGYTF.